Listed here are 23 T cell receptor beta chains from one sample, sequenced in a study of cytomegalovirus exposure and HLA in healthy donors. PCR primers comprised 60 Vbeta and 13 Jbeta primers. The method was immunoSEQ multiplex PCR; TCRdb's version includes in-frame clones alone and lacks a portion of them. Of about 160,000 clones listed, 76% are singletons. The specimen was PBMCs. These receptor sequences come from a female donor in good health and CMV-seronegative.

V and J are TRBV18 and TRBJ2-5; D possibly corresponds to TRBD2 (6 bases). V was cut by 3 bases and J by 3 bases, with 23 bases left in between. The CDR3 extends over 18 amino acids. CDR1 KGHSH and CDR2 LQKENI come from the germline V gene. The CDR3 region is CASSPPRGGHRTKETQYF. As DNA, the CDR3 is TGTGCCAGCTCACCTCCCCGGGGAGGACACCGAACTAAAGAGACCCAGTACTTC.

V gene TRBV7-2 combines with J gene TRBJ1-2; D is ambiguous. CDR3 length: 13 amino acids. Germline CDR1 is SGHTA and CDR2 is FQGNSA. Deletions cut 2 bases from V and 8 bases from J, with 12 bases between. The CDR3 DNA reads as TGTGCCAGCAGCTTAAAAGGAGGGAACGGCTACACCTTC. Encoded protein: CASSLKGGNGYTF. Together with reference TRBV7-2 and TRBJ1-2, the CDR3 gives the full variable domain: GAGVSQSPSNKVTEKGKDVELRCDPISGHTALYWYRQSLGQGLEFLIYFQGNSAPDKSGLPSDRFSAERTGGSVSTLTIQRTQQEDSAVYLCASSLKGGNGYTFGSGTRLTVV.

The V call is TRBV30, the J call TRBJ2-1; 9 bases align to TRBD2. The CDR3 totals 16 residues. Germline V gives CDR1 GTSNPN, CDR2 SVGIG (reference sequence). Unmatched junction bases numbered 10, after V lost 4 bases and J lost 3 bases. In nucleotides, the CDR3 is TGTGCCTGGAAGGCGCGGGGGGGATATCTCTACAATGAGCAGTTCTTC. Translation: CAWKARGGYLYNEQFF.

The gene calls are TRBV9 and TRBJ2-3, with D possibly matching TRBD2 (6 bases). The CDR3 covers 15 residues. Germline V gives CDR1 SGDLS, CDR2 YYNGEE. V was clipped by 4 bases and J by 4 bases, with 16 bases between them. DNA for the CDR3: TGTGCCAGCAGCCTTCGACAGCGCGGGGCAGATACGCAGTATTTT. This sequence encodes CASSLRQRGADTQYF.

The chain joins TRBV6-5 to TRBJ1-5; D is possibly TRBD1 (6 bases). This CDR3 spans 14 amino acids. Looked up from germline, CDR1 is MNHEY and CDR2 is SVGAGI. The V gene lost 4 bases and the J gene lost 4 bases, with 11 bases spanning the gap. In nucleotides, the CDR3 is TGTGCCAGCAGTTCCGGGACAACTAATCAGCCCCAGCATTTT. This sequence encodes CASSSGTTNQPQHF.

The chain recombines TRBV6-1 with TRBJ1-5; the match to TRBD1 covers 9 bases. J was trimmed by 7 bases and V by 6 bases; bases with no gene match: 7. Germline lookup yields CDR1 MNHNS and CDR2 SASEGT. This CDR3 comprises 14 residues. CDR3 amino acids: CASRPTGGNQPQHF. The CDR3 bases are TGTGCCAGCAGACCGACAGGGGGTAACCAGCCCCAGCATTTT.

CDR3 nucleotides: TGCGCCAGCAGCTACCCGACAGGGGGACAGACCCAGTACTTC. Its translation is CASSYPTGGQTQYF. The chain couples TRBV5-1 to TRBJ2-5; 9 positions match TRBD1. Germline V gene sequence: CDR1 SGHRS, CDR2 YFSETQ. CDR3 size: 14 residues. V was clipped by 3 bases and J by 6 bases; unmatched bases: 6.

The chain couples TRBV29-1 to TRBJ2-1; tentatively, D is TRBD1 (6 bases). CDR1 is SQVTM and CDR2 is ANQGSEA in the germline V gene. The CDR3 totals 14 residues. Trimming took 5 bases from V and 4 from J, leaving 15 bases between them. For the CDR3, the DNA is TGCAGCGTTCGTCAGGACAGACGATACAATGAGCAGTTCTTC. This sequence encodes CSVRQDRRYNEQFF.

J is TRBJ2-7 and V is TRBV19, with D possibly TRBD1 on 7 matching bases. The CDR3 totals 16 residues. The ends were cut back, 4 bases at V and 6 bases at J, with 22 bases in the middle. Looked up from germline, CDR1 is LNHDA and CDR2 is SQIVND (reference sequence). The chain's CDR3 is CASSKRIGQGGAEQYF. The CDR3 bases are TGTGCCAGTAGTAAGCGGATAGGCCAGGGGGGCGCCGAGCAGTACTTC. The complete variable domain, with remaining parts taken from reference TRBV19 and TRBJ2-7, reads DGGITQSPKYLFRKEGQNVTLSCEQNLNHDAMYWYRQDPGQGLRLIYYSQIVNDFQKGDIAEGYSVSREKKESFPLTVTSAQKNPTAFYLCASSKRIGQGGAEQYFGPGTRLTVT.

A few counts support this clone. This CDR3 reads CAGGSSGSNEKLFF. The DNA for the CDR3 is TGTGCCGGAGGTTCATCAGGCTCTAATGAAAAACTGTTTTTT. The V call is TRBV7-9, the J call TRBJ1-4; D call uncertain. Germline CDR1 reads SEHNR; CDR2 reads FQNEAQ (reference sequence). Trimming removed 11 bases at V and 3 bases at J, with 16 bases between. The CDR3 covers 14 residues. Drawing the rest from reference TRBV7-9 and TRBJ1-4, the complete variable domain is DTGVSQNPRHKITKRGQNVTFRCDPISEHNRLYWYRQTLGQGPEFLTYFQNEAQLEKSRLLSDRFSAERPKGSFSTLEIQRTEQGDSAMYLCAGGSSGSNEKLFFGSGTQLSVL.

This clone appeared a few times. The chain uses TRBV13 and TRBJ2-5; 7 bases line up with TRBD1. The CDR3 sequence is 15 residues long. With 4 bases clipped from V and 3 bases from J, the junction kept 8 bases outside the gene matches. Germline V gene sequence: CDR1 PRHDT, CDR2 FYEKMQ (reference sequence). CDR3 sequence reads: CASSSTGNPKETQYF. DNA of the CDR3: TGTGCCAGCAGCTCGACAGGGAACCCTAAAGAGACCCAGTACTTC.

This clone was counted a few times. In DNA form, the CDR3 reads TGTGCCAGCAGCCAAGAGGCAGGGATAGCCAAAAACATTCAGTACTTC. It translates to CASSQEAGIAKNIQYF. The chain combines TRBV14 with TRBJ2-4; weak D call: TRBD1 (5 bases). V was trimmed by 0 bases and J by 0 bases, leaving 9 bases between them. Germline CDR1 reads SGHDN; CDR2 reads FVKESK. This CDR3 is built from 16 residues. The complete variable domain, with remaining parts taken from reference TRBV14 and TRBJ2-4, reads EAGVTQFPSHSVIEKGQTVTLRCDPISGHDNLYWYRRVMGKEIKFLLHFVKESKQDESGMPNNRFLAERTGGTYSTLKVQPAELEDSGVYFCASSQEAGIAKNIQYFGAGTRLSVL.

The chain has TRBV4-3 and TRBJ1-1; D is unresolved. The V and J ends lost 0 bases and 0 bases respectively, with 11 bases between them. Germline-derived CDR1 and CDR2 are LGHNA and YSLEER. This CDR3 comprises 16 residues. This chain's CDR3 is CASSQDPRGLNTEAFF. The CDR3 DNA is TGCGCCAGCAGCCAAGATCCGCGGGGATTGAACACTGAAGCTTTCTTT.

This rearrangement joins TRBV14 to TRBJ1-3, with D maybe TRBD1 (6 bases). Germline V gene data show CDR1 as SGHDN and CDR2 as FVKESK. The CDR3 contains 14 residues. V was clipped by 2 bases and J by 7 bases, with 12 bases between them. The CDR3 DNA sequence: TGTGCCAGCAGCCAAAGAGGGGGATGGAACACCATATATTTT. This translates into CASSQRGGWNTIYF.

This sequence joins TRBV4-1 and TRBJ1-2, with D maybe TRBD1 (5 bases). The germline CDR1 and CDR2 sequences are MGHRA and YSYEKL. Trimming left V 0 bases short and J 0 bases short, with 17 bases between. CDR3 length: 18 residues. The CDR3 here is CASSQDFDSLTANYGYTF. The CDR3 region has the DNA TGCGCCAGCAGCCAAGATTTTGACAGTTTAACAGCTAACTATGGCTACACCTTC.

CDR3 nucleotide sequence: TGTGCCAGCATTGGTAGGAGACAGGGGGGCGAGCAGTACTTC. This sequence encodes CASIGRRQGGEQYF. The chain employs TRBV6-1 and TRBJ2-7, with TRBD1 matching 9 bases. Unmatched junction bases numbered 10, after V lost 7 bases and J lost 6 bases. Germline V gene sequence: CDR1 MNHNS, CDR2 SASEGT. This CDR3 comprises 14 residues.

Concerning this clone: One end of the junction fails to match germline, which may point to a read error. The rearrangement joins TRBV28 to TRBJ1-2; 10 bases line up with TRBD1. Germline CDR1 reads MDHEN; CDR2 reads SYDVKM. The CDR3 is 15 amino acids. The CDR3 sequence: CVSSPRTGGNYGYTF. CDR3 sequence (DNA): TGTGTCAGCAGTCCCCGGACAGGGGGTAACTATGGCTACACCTTC.

This chain connects TRBV30 to TRBJ2-5; maybe TRBD2 (6 bases). Germline V CDR1 and CDR2: GTSNPN, SVGIG (reference sequence). V was cut by 4 bases and J by 4 bases, with 13 bases left in between. This CDR3 is built from 13 residues. The CDR3 DNA reads as TGTGCCTGGACAACGGGGGTGGGAGAGACCCAGTACTTC. This translates into CAWTTGVGETQYF.

This chain links TRBV7-9 with TRBJ2-2, with D unclear. This CDR3 is built from 14 residues. V lost 0 bases to trimming and J lost 6 bases, with 8 bases between them. The V gene's germline CDR1 is SEHNR and CDR2 FQNEAQ (reference sequence). The CDR3 loop is CASSLALLSGELFF. Written as DNA, the CDR3 is TGTGCCAGCAGCTTAGCACTTCTATCCGGGGAGCTGTTTTTT.

CDR3: CASRSWVSRATNEKLFF. CDR3 sequence (DNA): TGTGCCAGCAGATCCTGGGTATCCAGGGCAACTAATGAAAAACTGTTTTTT. The genes are TRBV28 and TRBJ1-4, with D maybe TRBD1 (5 bases). V dropped 6 bases and J dropped 0 bases, with 17 bases sitting between them. The CDR3 has 17 amino acids. CDR1 is MDHEN and CDR2 is SYDVKM in the germline V gene.

The CDR3 here is CSVGGVGNEQYF. In DNA, the CDR3 is TGCAGCGTTGGGGGGGTCGGAAACGAGCAGTACTTC. J is TRBJ2-7 and V is TRBV29-1, with a weak D call TRBD2 (6 bases). This CDR3 comprises 12 residues. The ends were cut back, 4 bases at V and 5 bases at J, with 12 bases in the middle. The germline V gene has CDR1 SQVTM and CDR2 ANQGSEA.

The chain links TRBV13 to TRBJ2-7, with D tentatively TRBD1 (6 bases). Germline CDR1 reads PRHDT; CDR2 reads FYEKMQ (reference sequence). The V gene lost 4 bases and the J gene lost 0 bases, with 10 bases spanning the gap. The CDR3 is 14 amino acids. This CDR3 is CASSSWTASYEQYF. The CDR3 nucleotides read TGTGCCAGCAGCTCCTGGACAGCCTCCTACGAGCAGTACTTC.

The V gene is TRBV28, the J gene TRBJ1-1; 7 bases fit TRBD1. The CDR3 is 16 residues long. Germline V gives CDR1 MDHEN, CDR2 SYDVKM. V dropped 5 bases and J dropped 0; count of bases not matched to a gene: 9. Here the CDR3 DNA reads TGTGCCAGCAGTAAAATAGGGGGACAGCTGAACACTGAAGCTTTCTTT. Amino acid sequence: CASSKIGGQLNTEAFF.